The next 2 T cell receptor beta chains were all read from a single sample in a study of cytomegalovirus exposure and HLA in healthy donors. PCR amplification relied on 60 Vbeta primers (plus 13 Jbeta primers). The table came from immunoSEQ multiplex PCR; TCRdb's copy has only in-frame clones and leaves some out. Here the sample spans approximately 59,000 clones, approximately 70% being singletons. Sample: PBMCs. These receptors were taken from a man aged 35 to 55 in good health and CMV-seropositive.

The V and J genes are TRBV2 and TRBJ1-1; 9 nucleotides match TRBD1. This CDR3 comprises 12 residues. Unmatched junction bases numbered 5, after V lost 6 bases and J lost 9 bases. Per the germline V gene, CDR1 is SNHLY and CDR2 is FYNNEI. CDR3 coding DNA: TGTGCCAGCAGATACGGGACAGGGAAAGCTTTCTTT. It yields the protein CASRYGTGKAFF.

The V and J genes are TRBV7-2 and TRBJ1-3; 8 bases map to TRBD1. The CDR3 contains 16 residues. Germline V lookup: CDR1 SGHTA, CDR2 FQGNSA. The junction had 6 bases not matched to a gene; V was cut back by 5 bases and J by 0 bases. The CDR3 bases are TGTGCCAGCAGCCCTCGACAGGGGCACTCTGGAAACACCATATATTTT. This sequence encodes CASSPRQGHSGNTIYF.